A single sample gave rise to the 17 T cell receptor beta chains below, sequenced in a study of control samples from healthy donors and cancer patients. Repertoires were generated with immunoSEQ multiplex PCR, while TCRdb's copy carries only in-frame clones and drops some. This sample's clone table lists some 190,000 clones. Material: blood. The receptors shown here come from a woman aged 30 to 39 in good health.

This rearrangement joins TRBV28 to TRBJ2-2; possible D gene TRBD1, 5 bases. The CDR3 runs to 15 residues. Germline lookup yields CDR1 MDHEN and CDR2 SYDVKM. Deletions cut 8 bases from V and 6 bases from J, with 19 bases between. Written as DNA, the CDR3 is TGTGCCAGCGCACAGGTGGGGCTACGGGCCGGGGAGCTGTTTTTT. Protein sequence: CASAQVGLRAGELFF.

This chain joins TRBV9 and TRBJ2-2, with D possibly called TRBD1 or TRBD2 (5 bases each). The CDR3 consists of 13 residues. The germline gives CDR1 SGDLS, CDR2 YYNGEE. Trimming removed 0 bases from V and 8 bases from J, with 8 bases in between. CDR3 residues: CASSVGGEGELFF. The DNA for the CDR3 is TGTGCCAGCAGCGTAGGAGGGGAGGGGGAGCTGTTTTTT.

The chain carries TRBV2 and TRBJ2-7; 7 nucleotides agree with TRBD1. This CDR3 comprises 13 residues. Germline lookup yields CDR1 SNHLY and CDR2 FYNNEI. V was pared by 8 bases and J by 5 bases, with 9 bases of the junction left unmatched. In nucleotides, the CDR3 is TGTGCCAGCGGGGACAGTAACATCCACGAGCAGTACTTC. It translates to CASGDSNIHEQYF.

V and J are TRBV28 and TRBJ1-1, with 7 bases aligning to TRBD1. CDR3 length equals 14 residues. The V gene's germline CDR1 is MDHEN and CDR2 SYDVKM. The V gene end was trimmed by 5 bases and the J gene end by 7 bases; junction bases not matched to a gene: 10. The CDR3 protein is CASSTPGTESEAFF. The DNA for the CDR3 is TGTGCCAGCAGTACACCCGGGACAGAAAGTGAAGCTTTCTTT.

This chain joins TRBV7-4 and TRBJ1-4, with a weak D call TRBD1 (5 bases). Germline-derived CDR1 and CDR2 are SGHVT and SQSDAQ. V lost 4 bases and J 3 bases, leaving 15 bases between the germline ends. The CDR3 totals 16 residues. CDR3 residues: CASSSGPTEANEKLFF. CDR3 sequence (DNA): TGTGCCAGCAGCTCAGGGCCTACGGAGGCTAATGAAAAACTGTTTTTT.

This chain joins TRBV6-6 and TRBJ1-4; 7 nucleotides agree with TRBD1. Trimming at V came to 5 bases and at J to 4 bases, leaving 10 bases not matched to a gene. Germline CDR1 reads MNHNY; CDR2 reads SVGAGI (reference sequence). The CDR3 runs to 16 residues. CDR3 in DNA: TGTGCCAGCAGTCGACAGGGTACGGGCCTTAATGAAAAACTGTTTTTT. Translating it yields CASSRQGTGLNEKLFF.

The chain links TRBV12-5 to TRBJ2-2; TRBD2 is a possible D gene (6 bases). Deletions cut 3 bases from V and 5 bases from J, with 7 bases between. Germline assignment: CDR1 LGHNT and CDR2 FRNRAP. The CDR3 runs to 13 residues. CDR3 in amino acids: CASGFGGTGELFF. CDR3 coding DNA: TGTGCTAGTGGTTTCGGGGGAACCGGGGAGCTGTTTTTT.

The chain is built from TRBV7-2 and TRBJ1-1; D possibly corresponds to TRBD1 (5 bases). This CDR3 is built from 17 residues. CDR1 and CDR2 from the germline V gene are SGHTA and FQGNSA. Trimming left V 2 bases short and J 5 bases short, with 21 bases between. The CDR3 protein is CASSLFTVGGSVTEAFF. For the CDR3, the DNA is TGTGCCAGCAGCTTATTCACTGTGGGGGGGAGTGTGACTGAAGCTTTCTTT.

The chain couples TRBV2 to TRBJ1-5; TRBD1 matches 10 bases. From germline, CDR1 is SNHLY and CDR2 FYNNEI. This CDR3 has 15 residues. V lost 4 bases, J lost 6 bases, and 6 bases stayed unmatched. The CDR3 bases are TGTGCCAGCAGTGTTCAGACAGGGGGCTTTCAGCCCCAGCATTTT. Protein product: CASSVQTGGFQPQHF. Complete variable domain (other parts from reference TRBV2 and TRBJ1-5): EPEVTQTPSHQVTQMGQEVILRCVPISNHLYFYWYRQILGQKVEFLVSFYNNEISEKSEIFDDQFSVERPDGSNFTLKIRSTKLEDSAMYFCASSVQTGGFQPQHFGDGTRLSIL.

The chain links TRBV6-5 to TRBJ1-5; possibly TRBD1 for D (6 bases). The CDR3 runs 15 residues. From germline, CDR1 is MNHEY and CDR2 SVGAGI. V shed 2 bases and J shed 2 bases, with 10 bases lying between them. The CDR3 here is CASSYGGAGNQPQHF. The CDR3 nucleotides are TGTGCCAGCAGTTACGGGGGCGCCGGCAATCAGCCCCAGCATTTT.

This chain links TRBV2 with TRBJ2-7, with D possibly matching TRBD1 (8 bases). This CDR3 region has 15 residues. Germline V gene data show CDR1 as SNHLY and CDR2 as FYNNEI. Trimming took off 0 bases at V and 2 bases at J, with 11 bases between the two ends. The CDR3 spells CASSEATGGAYEQYF. CDR3 sequence (DNA): TGTGCCAGCAGTGAAGCCACAGGGGGGGCCTACGAGCAGTACTTC.

This rearrangement joins TRBV19 to TRBJ2-5; D might be TRBD1 or TRBD2, each matching 5 bases. The germline V gene has CDR1 LNHDA and CDR2 SQIVND (reference sequence). V gave up 2 bases and J gave up 1 base, with 8 bases separating them. CDR3 length equals 14 residues. CDR3 protein: CASSIPGTQETQYF. Here the CDR3 DNA reads TGTGCCAGTAGTATACCCGGGACCCAAGAGACCCAGTACTTC.

The chain employs TRBV20-1 and TRBJ2-7; possibly TRBD1 or TRBD2 for D (6 bases each). This CDR3 contains 11 residues. The V gene lost 8 bases and the J gene lost 6 bases, with 14 bases spanning the gap. Germline V CDR1 and CDR2: DFQATT, SNEGSKA (reference sequence). As DNA, the CDR3 is TGCAGTTGGGGGGCGGATATCGAGCAGTACTTC. Protein sequence: CSWGADIEQYF.

This chain uses TRBV7-2 with TRBJ1-2, with D perhaps TRBD1 (6 bases). V lost 5 bases, J lost 8 bases, and 15 bases lay in between. The CDR3 is made up of 13 amino acids. CDR1 and CDR2 from the germline V gene are SGHTA and FQGNSA. The CDR3 nucleotides read TGTGCCAGCAGCCGCTCTCATGGGGGCGGCTACACCTTC. Its protein is CASSRSHGGGYTF.

V usage is TRBV4-1 and J usage is TRBJ1-2; TRBD1 might be the D (5 bases). The CDR3 has 17 residues. The V and J ends lost 4 bases and 7 bases respectively, with 25 bases between them. Germline V gives CDR1 MGHRA, CDR2 YSYEKL. The CDR3, as DNA: TGCGCCAGCAGCCGCGGAGGTTCGGGGGAACGACTTGCTGGCTACACCTTC. This translates into CASSRGGSGERLAGYTF.

The chain carries TRBV10-3 and TRBJ1-1, with unresolved D. Between the trimmed V and J ends, which lost 0 bases and 0 bases, there was a span of 8 bases. CDR3 length equals 15 residues. Germline V gene sequence: CDR1 ENHRY, CDR2 SYGVKD. The CDR3 sequence is CAISESVGMNTEAFF. The CDR3 bases are TGTGCCATCAGTGAGTCGGTCGGAATGAACACTGAAGCTTTCTTT.

This sequence joins TRBV4-2 and TRBJ2-2; 9 nucleotides match TRBD2. The CDR3 contains 16 residues. Germline-derived CDR1 and CDR2 are LGHNA and YNFKEQ. V gave up 4 bases and J gave up 6 bases; unmatched junction bases: 9. CDR3 amino acids: CASSRLASGVSGELFF. The CDR3 DNA sequence: TGTGCCAGCAGCCGCCTGGCTAGCGGGGTGTCCGGGGAGCTGTTTTTT.